Many counts were recorded for the clone carrying this T cell receptor beta chain. What it binds is not known. It was genomic DNA that served as the template for profiling TCR beta VDJ and CDR3. TCRdb redid the calling of the reads with MiXCR, one entry per CDR3 protein. The sample contains more than 95,000 distinct CDR3 sequences, approximately 36% of which appear only once. The data were taken from a study of CD8+CD57+ T cells in acquired aplastic anemia. Whole-study context: Sorted CD4+ and CD8+ cells gave a mean 3.2 ug DNA, range 0.2 to 27.4 ug.

The CDR3 length is 14 residues. Germline V gene lookup returns CDR1 MNHNY and CDR2 SVGAGI (reference sequence). The junction had 0 bases not matched to a gene; V was cut back by 2 bases and J by 5 bases. CD8+CD57+ cell expansion, shown by flow cytometry, had occurred in the patients selected for sequencing. There was no therapy given to any patient before the blood sampling took place. The study's findings and limits: Patients showed no significant difference from controls in CD8+ Simpson's diversity. Patients had fewer than 35 CD8+ CDR3 sequences in common with controls (the shared set).

The sequence came from a human donor with aplastic anemia. Sequenced: sorted CD4+, CD8+, or CD8+CD57+ T cells (not recorded which) from PBMCs. The rearrangement links TRBV6-6 to TRBJ2-4; TRBD1 matches 10 bases. The CDR3 DNA sequence: TGTGCCAGCAGTTACGGGACAGGGGAAAACATTCAGTACTTC. Its protein is CASSYGTGENIQYF.